This TCR beta chain comes out of a study of CD4 and CD8 cells across lung adenocarcinoma regions. Samples came from patients with localized non-small cell lung adenocarcinoma. Within the sample, this clonotype is medium-sized. The V gene's germline CDR1 is SGHTA and CDR2 FQGNSA. Germline trimming cut 3 bases from V and 6 bases from J; bases unmatched to any gene: 6. This CDR3 is built from 16 residues. TCRdb ran MiXCR on the PCR reads and lists one entry per CDR3 protein. The repertoire holds several thousand distinct CDR3 sequences, 50% to 60% seen once, with over 20% in the top ten. The gene calls are TRBV7-2 and TRBJ2-3; 13 nucleotides agree with TRBD2. Sequenced input: CD4+ T cells from the center of a lung tumor. This receptor was obtained from a female donor with lung adenocarcinoma. The CD4 and CD8 labels of this study may be unreliable. The CDR3 DNA is TGTGCCAGCAGCTTTACTAGCGGGAGGGCCGCGGATACGCAGTATTTT. It codes for CASSFTSGRAADTQYF.